This is a list of T cell receptor beta chains from one sample in a study of regulatory T cells in long-lasting Graves disease. TCRdb independently ran MiXCR on the multiplex PCR reads; one entry per CDR3 protein. The sample holds more than 300,000 distinct CDR3 sequences, 15% to 20% seen once. The sequencing used peripheral blood mononuclear cells (PBMCs), collected when the disease was refractory, from a patient treated with antithyroid drugs. The receptors were sampled from a female donor with Graves disease. CDR3s include the opening cysteine and the closing phenylalanine or tryptophan. D genes are given only for firm matches. Part of the rows lack a size; the others show once, few, many or a class for expanded clones.

J,D,size,V,CDR3,DNA
TRBJ2-7,NA,many,TRBV12-3/TRBV12-4,CASSLGPLSSYEQYF,TGTGCCAGCAGCTTGGGGCCTTTGAGCTCCTACGAGCAGTACTTC
TRBJ1-1,NA,NA,TRBV9,CASSVGRMNTEAFF,TGTGCCAGCAGCGTTGGACGGATGAACACTGAAGCTTTCTTT
TRBJ2-5,TRBD2,many,TRBV7-2,CASRPGGGQETQYF,TGTGCCAGCAGACCGGGGGGAGGACAAGAGACCCAGTACTTC
TRBJ1-1,TRBD1,NA,TRBV7-8,CASSPLGQGMNTEAFF,TGTGCCAGCAGCCCCCTCGGACAGGGGATGAACACTGAAGCTTTCTTT
TRBJ1-3,NA,many,TRBV12-3/TRBV12-4,CASSPDFSGNTIYF,TGTGCCAGCAGCCCGGACTTCTCTGGAAACACCATATATTTT
TRBJ2-5,NA,many,TRBV20-1,CSAIGDLSTQETQYF,TGCAGTGCCATAGGGGACCTCTCCACCCAAGAGACCCAGTACTTC
TRBJ1-1,TRBD1,few,TRBV5-1,CASSVRDRGPGAFF,TGCGCCAGCAGCGTCCGGGACAGGGGGCCGGGAGCTTTCTTT
TRBJ2-7,TRBD1,NA,TRBV7-2,CASGDRGAYEQYF,TGTGCCAGCGGGGACAGGGGGGCCTACGAGCAGTACTTC
TRBJ1-2,TRBD1,few,TRBV15,CATSRTIGDSYYGYTF,TGTGCCACCAGCAGAACTATCGGGGACAGTTACTATGGCTACACCTTC
TRBJ2-7,TRBD2,NA,TRBV4-3,CASSQGVAGLNEQYF,TGCGCCAGCAGCCAAGGGGTAGCGGGGTTGAACGAGCAGTACTTC
TRBJ2-7,TRBD2,few,TRBV18,CASQGTSRSYEQYF,TGTGCCAGCCAAGGGACTAGCCGATCCTACGAGCAGTACTTC
TRBJ1-2,NA,many,TRBV28,CASSFHLYGYTF,TGTGCCAGCAGTTTTCATCTATATGGCTACACCTTC
TRBJ1-2,NA,NA,TRBV19,CASSIDLGRSTYGYTF,TGTGCCAGTAGTATAGATCTGGGCAGGTCCACCTATGGCTACACCTTC
TRBJ1-2,NA,many,TRBV2,CASSPGLDYGYTF,TGTGCCAGCAGCCCGGGCCTTGACTATGGCTACACCTTC
TRBJ2-7,NA,NA,TRBV28,CASTGVSYEQYF,TGTGCCAGCACGGGCGTCTCCTACGAGCAGTACTTC
TRBJ1-2,NA,many,TRBV3-1,CASSQGRQVVGYTF,TGTGCCAGCAGCCAAGGACGTCAGGTCGTCGGCTACACCTTC
TRBJ1-3,NA,many,TRBV2,CASRPGGLLSGNTIYF,TGTGCCAGTCGACCCGGGGGACTTCTCTCTGGAAACACCATATATTTT
TRBJ2-2,NA,few,TRBV5-1,CASSLASPGSGELFF,TGCGCCAGCAGCTTGGCCAGCCCTGGGAGCGGGGAGCTGTTTTTT
TRBJ2-7,TRBD2,NA,TRBV5-1,CASSPWGLAGGYEQYF,TGCGCCAGCAGCCCCTGGGGACTAGCGGGAGGCTACGAGCAGTACTTC
TRBJ1-6,TRBD1,many,TRBV11-2,CASSRGDRASPLHF,TGTGCCAGCAGCCGCGGGGACAGGGCCTCACCCCTCCACTTT
TRBJ2-5,TRBD1,many,TRBV30,CAWSRDRQTQYF,TGTGCCTGGAGTCGGGACAGGCAGACCCAGTACTTC
TRBJ1-1,TRBD1,few,TRBV5-5,CASSWGTGKDTEAFF,TGTGCCAGCAGCTGGGGGACAGGGAAGGACACTGAAGCTTTCTTT
TRBJ2-7,TRBD1,many,TRBV29-1,CSVDDRGSHEQYF,TGCAGCGTTGATGACAGGGGGTCTCACGAGCAGTACTTC
TRBJ1-5,TRBD1,NA,TRBV20-1,CSAPSDRAGNQPQHF,TGCAGTGCTCCTTCGGACAGGGCCGGCAATCAGCCCCAGCATTTT
TRBJ1-4,NA,few,TRBV4-3,CASSPRGEINEKLFF,TGCGCCAGCAGCCCAAGGGGGGAAATTAATGAAAAACTGTTTTTT
TRBJ1-1,NA,many,TRBV3-1,CASSQAGGGAFF,TGTGCCAGCAGCCAAGCTGGGGGCGGAGCTTTCTTT
TRBJ1-1,NA,many,TRBV29-1,CSVAWSTEAFF,TGCAGCGTTGCTTGGAGCACTGAAGCTTTCTTT